The sequence of this TCR beta chain was determined in a study of T-cell memory formation after mild COVID-19. General observations from the study: Memory sampled before infection contained some responding clones, suggesting cross-reactive memory joined.

TCRdb passed the 5' RACE reads through MiXCR, listing each CDR3 protein once. This sample yields about 150,000 distinct CDR3 sequences, of which 14% are seen a single time; roughly 15% belongs to the top ten. Remarks on this clonotype: The antigen is unknown.

V was clipped by 2 bases and J by 2 bases, with 15 bases between them. The CDR3 has 16 amino acids. In germline, CDR1 is MNHEY, CDR2 SVGEGT. Source material: PBMCs or a T cell subset sorted from them (not recorded which). The rearrangement links TRBV6-2 or TRBV6-3 to TRBJ2-5, with D uncertain. The receptor was derived from an adult woman who had mild COVID-19 (a few samples of this study predate the infection). Cell type and time point are not known. The CDR3 coding sequence is TGTGCCAGCAGTTACCCCCGGGCGAGGAAACAAGAGACCCAGTACTTC. Protein: CASSYPRARKQETQYF.